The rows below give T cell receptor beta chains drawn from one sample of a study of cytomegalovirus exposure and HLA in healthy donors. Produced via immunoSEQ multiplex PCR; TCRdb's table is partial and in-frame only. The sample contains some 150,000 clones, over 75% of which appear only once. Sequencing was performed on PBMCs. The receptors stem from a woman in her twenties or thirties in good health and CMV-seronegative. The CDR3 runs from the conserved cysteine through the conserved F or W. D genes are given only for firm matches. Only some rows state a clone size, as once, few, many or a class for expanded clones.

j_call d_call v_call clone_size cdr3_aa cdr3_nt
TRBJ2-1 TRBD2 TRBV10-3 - CAIRGTSGDASSYNEQFF TGTGCCATCAGGGGGACTAGCGGGGACGCGAGCTCCTACAATGAGCAGTTCTTC
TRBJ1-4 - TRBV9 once CASSVAGPEKLFF TGTGCCAGCAGCGTTGCAGGGCCCGAAAAACTGTTTTTT
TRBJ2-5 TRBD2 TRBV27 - CASSFFPPGAGGQETQYF TGTGCCAGCAGTTTTTTCCCCCCGGGGGCGGGGGGCCAAGAGACCCAGTACTTC
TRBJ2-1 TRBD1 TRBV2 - CASRSSGTGGQNEQFF TGTGCCAGCAGGTCGTCCGGGACAGGGGGTCAGAATGAGCAGTTCTTC
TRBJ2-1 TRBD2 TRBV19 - CASSRWGLAGGPGEQFF TGTGCCAGTAGTCGTTGGGGCCTAGCGGGAGGGCCAGGGGAGCAGTTCTTC
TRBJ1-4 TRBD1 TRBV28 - CASSRGTGREKLFF TGTGCCAGCAGCCGAGGGACAGGGCGCGAAAAACTGTTTTTT
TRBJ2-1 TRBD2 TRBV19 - CASNLAGGPSYNEQFF TGTGCCAGTAACCTAGCGGGAGGGCCTTCCTACAATGAGCAGTTCTTC
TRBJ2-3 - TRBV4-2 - CASSQVSGASQYF TGTGCCAGCAGCCAAGTTTCGGGAGCCTCGCAGTATTTT
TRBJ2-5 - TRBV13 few CASKGGGAWETQYF TGTGCCAGCAAGGGTGGGGGGGCCTGGGAGACCCAGTACTTC
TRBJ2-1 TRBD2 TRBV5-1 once CASSLLTSGGANEQFF TGCGCCAGCAGCTTGTTGACTAGCGGGGGGGCAAATGAGCAGTTCTTC
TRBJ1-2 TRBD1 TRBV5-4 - CASSTDRGRYGHTF TGTGCCAGCAGCACGGACAGGGGGAGGTATGGCCACACCTTC
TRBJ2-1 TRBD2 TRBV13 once CASSSTSQSYNEQFF TGTGCCAGCAGCTCGACTAGCCAATCATACAATGAGCAGTTCTTC
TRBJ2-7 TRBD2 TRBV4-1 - CASSRGIGTNSYEQYF TGCGCCAGCAGCCGGGGGATTGGGACTAACAGCTACGAGCAGTACTTC
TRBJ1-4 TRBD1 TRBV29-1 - CSVAGTGAWEKLFF TGCAGCGTGGCCGGGACAGGGGCTTGGGAAAAACTGTTTTTT
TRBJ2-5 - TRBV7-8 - CASSLAVRVQETQYF TGTGCCAGCAGCTTAGCTGTCCGGGTCCAAGAGACCCAGTACTTC
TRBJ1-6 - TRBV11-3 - CASSANYNSPLHF TGTGCCAGCAGCGCTAACTATAATTCACCCCTCCACTTT
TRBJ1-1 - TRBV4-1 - CASSQDWGLLNTEAFF TGCGCCAGCAGCCAAGATTGGGGCCTTCTGAACACTGAAGCTTTCTTT
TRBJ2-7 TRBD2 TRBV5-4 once CASSLPTSGVYEQYF TGTGCCAGCAGCTTGCCGACTAGCGGAGTCTACGAGCAGTACTTC
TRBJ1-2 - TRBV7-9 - CASSFFQTGDYPF TGTGCCAGCAGCTTTTTTCAGACAGGAGACTACCCCTTC
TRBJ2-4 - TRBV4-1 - CASSRPIERAPFPKNIQYF TGCGCCAGCAGCCGACCCATAGAGAGGGCTCCCTTTCCCAAAAACATTCAGTACTTC
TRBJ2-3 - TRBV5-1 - CASSLGLGRDTQYF TGCGCCAGCAGCTTGGGGCTAGGCCGGGATACGCAGTATTTT
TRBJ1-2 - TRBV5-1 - CASSLRTGGANYGYTF TGCGCCAGCAGCCTCCGAACGGGGGGCGCAAACTATGGCTACACCTTC
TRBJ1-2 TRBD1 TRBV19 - CASSIDNRGRDGYTF TGTGCCAGTAGTATAGATAACAGGGGGCGGGATGGCTACACCTTC
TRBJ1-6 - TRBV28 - CASSFSGQRDSYNSPLHF TGTGCCAGCAGTTTCTCCGGACAGAGGGACTCCTATAATTCACCCCTCCACTTT
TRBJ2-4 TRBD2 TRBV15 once CATSRDIGRLAGIQYF TGTGCCACCAGCAGAGATATTGGGCGACTAGCAGGCATTCAGTACTTC
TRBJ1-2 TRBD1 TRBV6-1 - CASSDRLGQGDSNYGYTF TGTGCCAGCAGTGACCGCCTAGGACAGGGGGATTCTAACTATGGCTACACCTTC
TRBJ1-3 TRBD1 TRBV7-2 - CASSIRDRRHSGNTIYF TGTGCCAGCAGCATCCGGGACAGGAGACACTCTGGAAACACCATATATTTT
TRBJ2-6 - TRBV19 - CASTPVARNNVLTF TGTGCCAGTACCCCAGTGGCTCGCAACAACGTCCTGACTTTC
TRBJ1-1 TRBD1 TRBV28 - CASSSGAGDRAFF TGTGCCAGCAGCTCAGGGGCCGGGGACAGAGCTTTCTTT
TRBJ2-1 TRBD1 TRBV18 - CASSLLGQGLNEQFF TGTGCCAGCTCACTCCTTGGACAGGGGTTAAATGAGCAGTTCTTC
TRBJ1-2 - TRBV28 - CASSFAGEEGYGYTF TGTGCCAGCAGTTTTGCGGGGGAAGAAGGCTATGGCTACACCTTC
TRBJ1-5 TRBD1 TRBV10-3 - CAIRQGNQPQHF TGTGCCATCCGACAGGGGAATCAGCCCCAGCATTTT
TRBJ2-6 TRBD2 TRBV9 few CASSTGGGLGANVLTF TGTGCCAGCAGCACCGGGGGAGGGCTAGGGGCCAACGTCCTGACTTTC
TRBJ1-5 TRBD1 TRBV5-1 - CASSLSTGGGQPQHF TGCGCCAGCAGCTTGAGTACAGGGGGTGGCCAGCCCCAGCATTTT
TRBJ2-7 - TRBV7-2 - CASSLEQGRSYEQYF TGTGCCAGCAGCTTAGAACAGGGAAGGTCCTACGAGCAGTACTTC
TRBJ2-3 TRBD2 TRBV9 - CASSQSGRETDTQYF TGTGCCAGCAGCCAGAGCGGGAGGGAGACAGATACGCAGTATTTT
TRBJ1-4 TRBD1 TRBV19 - CASSSSGGEKLFF TGTGCCAGTAGTTCGTCAGGGGGAGAAAAACTGTTTTTT
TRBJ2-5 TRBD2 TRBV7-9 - CASSFKGLGLAGAWETQYF TGTGCCAGCAGCTTTAAAGGTCTTGGACTAGCGGGGGCTTGGGAGACCCAGTACTTC
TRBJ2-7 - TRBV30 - CAWSVQGAYEQYF TGTGCCTGGAGTGTACAAGGGGCCTACGAGCAGTACTTC
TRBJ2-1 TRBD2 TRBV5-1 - CASSPTFSGGAYNEQFF TGCGCCAGCAGCCCCACCTTTAGCGGGGGGGCCTACAATGAGCAGTTCTTC
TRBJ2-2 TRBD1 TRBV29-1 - CSVGQGYTGELFF TGCAGCGTTGGACAGGGGTACACCGGGGAGCTGTTTTTT
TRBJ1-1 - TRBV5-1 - CASSPGPRGTEAFF TGCGCCAGCAGCCCGGGACCCCGGGGGACTGAAGCTTTCTTT
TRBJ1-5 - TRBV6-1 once CASSEGTTVISNQPQHF TGTGCCAGCAGTGAAGGGACGACAGTGATTAGCAATCAGCCCCAGCATTTT
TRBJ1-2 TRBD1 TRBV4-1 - CASSQDEGDRGPYGYTF TGCGCCAGCAGCCAAGATGAGGGCGACAGGGGCCCCTATGGCTACACCTTC
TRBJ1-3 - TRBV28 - CASSSQTAGNTIYF TGTGCCAGCAGTTCCCAGACAGCTGGAAACACCATATATTTT
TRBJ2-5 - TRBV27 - CANRTQYF TGTGCCAATAGGACCCAGTACTTC
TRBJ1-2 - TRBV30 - CAWSVGAGAGGYTF TGTGCCTGGAGTGTAGGGGCGGGGGCGGGTGGCTACACCTTC